This TCR beta chain was identified during a study of response to subunit inactivated influenza vaccine. Whole-study results and caveats: T cells newly recruited by each seasonal influenza vaccination are few, the authors suggested.

A single record per CDR3 protein comes from TCRdb applying MiXCR to the RT-PCR reads. The profile covers fewer than 350,000 distinct CDR3 sequences, with just over 20% appearing a single time and 10% to 13% taken by the ten largest. The sample holds many counts of this clonotype. The antigen is undetermined. The V end was cut by 0 bases, the J end by 9 bases, with 12 bases between. The CDR3 loop spans 15 amino acids. Looked up from germline, CDR1 is MNHEY and CDR2 is SVGAGI. The TCR comes from a man aged 50-75 years who received an inactivated influenza vaccine. The sequencing used PBMCs from blood, collected 21 months after vaccination. The rearrangement links TRBV6-5 to TRBJ1-6; D not certain. Here the CDR3 reads CASSYSNGEGSPLHF. In DNA form, the CDR3 reads TGTGCCAGCAGTTACTCGAACGGCGAGGGTTCACCCCTCCACTTT.